This T cell receptor beta chain was observed in a study of CXCR3-negative and CXCR3-positive naive CD8 T cells. UMI-labeled 5' RACE TRB cDNA libraries were prepared from the cells. TCRdb reprocessed the 5' RACE reads; each CDR3 protein has one entry and no DNA is given. This repertoire includes roughly 120,000 distinct CDR3 sequences. Findings and caveats of the study: Similar TRBV-TRBJ gene usage was seen in naive CXCR3-negative and CXCR3-positive cells, but not in memory cells. More hydrophobic TRB CDR3s occurred in CXCR3-positive than in CXCR3-negative naive cells.

The CDR3 length is 16 residues. Germline V CDR1 and CDR2: SGHTA, FQGTGA. All CD8+ T cell subsets were sorted in triplicate at 300,000 to 350,000 cells each. Among CD8+ T cells, naive ones were CD45RO-CCR7+CD27+CD95-. With respect to this clonotype: As yet, its antigen is unknown.

The source material was naive CXCR3+ CD8+ T cells from blood. The subset is: CD45RO-CCR7+CD27+CD95- naive CD8+ T cells expressing CXCR3 (TNR3+). J is TRBJ2-1 and V is TRBV7-3; without DNA, the TCRdb call of TRBD1 cannot be checked. This clonotype originated in a human donor in good health. Some clones in this sample may be carry-over from other donors' samples. The CDR3 sequence: CASSQDPEPGANEQFF.